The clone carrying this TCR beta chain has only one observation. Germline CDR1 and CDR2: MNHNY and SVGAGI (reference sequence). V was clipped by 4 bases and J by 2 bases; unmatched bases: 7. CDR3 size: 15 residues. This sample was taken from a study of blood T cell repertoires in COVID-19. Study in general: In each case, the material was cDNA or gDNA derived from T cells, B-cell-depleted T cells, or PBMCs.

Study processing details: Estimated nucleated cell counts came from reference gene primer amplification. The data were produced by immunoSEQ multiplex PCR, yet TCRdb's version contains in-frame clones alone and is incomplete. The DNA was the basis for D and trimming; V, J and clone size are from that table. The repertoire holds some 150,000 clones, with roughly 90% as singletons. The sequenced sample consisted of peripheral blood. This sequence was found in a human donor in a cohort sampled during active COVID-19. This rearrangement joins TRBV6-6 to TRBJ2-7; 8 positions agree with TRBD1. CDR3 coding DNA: TGTGCCAGCAGTTCCTCAGACAGGGGCACCTACGAGCAGTACTTC. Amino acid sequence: CASSSSDRGTYEQYF.